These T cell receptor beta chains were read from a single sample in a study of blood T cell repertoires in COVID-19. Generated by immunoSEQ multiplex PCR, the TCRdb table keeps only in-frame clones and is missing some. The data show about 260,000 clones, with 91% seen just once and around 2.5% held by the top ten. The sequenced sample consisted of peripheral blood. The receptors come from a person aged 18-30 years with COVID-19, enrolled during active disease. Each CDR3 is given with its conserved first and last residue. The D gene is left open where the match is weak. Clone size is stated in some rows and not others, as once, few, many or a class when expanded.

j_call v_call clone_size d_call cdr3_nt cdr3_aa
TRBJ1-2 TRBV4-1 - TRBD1 TGCGCCAGCCGCCAGCGAGTCATTGGTGGACAGGGCCTGAGTAGCTATGGCTACACCTTC CASRQRVIGGQGLSSYGYTF
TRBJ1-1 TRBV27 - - TGTGCCAGCAGTTTATCGGAGTCCACTGAAGCTTTCTTT CASSLSESTEAFF
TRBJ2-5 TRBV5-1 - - TGCGCCAGCAGCTTGCTTCAGATGCGGCCAGAGACCCAGTACTTC CASSLLQMRPETQYF
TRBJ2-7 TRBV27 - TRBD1 TGTGCCAGCAGTTCCCTCACAGGGGCCTACGAGCAGTACTTC CASSSLTGAYEQYF
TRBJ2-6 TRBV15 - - TGTGCCACCAGCAGATCAGGGTCTGGGGCCAACGTCCTGACTTTC CATSRSGSGANVLTF
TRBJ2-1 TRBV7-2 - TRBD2 TGTGCCAGCAGCTTAGTAAGGGGACTAGCTTCCTACAATGAGCAGTTCTTC CASSLVRGLASYNEQFF
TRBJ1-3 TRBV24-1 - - TGTGCCACCAGGGCTGGACTGCTCTCTGGAAACACCATATATTTT CATRAGLLSGNTIYF
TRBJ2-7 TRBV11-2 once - TGTGCCAGCAGCTTGGGTCTAGACTACGAGCAGTACTTC CASSLGLDYEQYF
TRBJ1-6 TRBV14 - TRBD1 TGTGCCAGCAGCACCTTGGACAGGGGGAATTCACCCCTCCACTTT CASSTLDRGNSPLHF
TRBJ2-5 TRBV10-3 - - TGTGCCACTACGGGAGAGGGCGAGACCCAGTACTTC CATTGEGETQYF
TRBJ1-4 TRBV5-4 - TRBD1 TGTGCCAGCAGCTCCGGGACAGAAACTAATGAAAAACTGTTTTTT CASSSGTETNEKLFF
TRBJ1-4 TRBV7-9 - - TGTGCCAGCTCAAGCGGGGATGCTAATGAAAAACTGTTTTTT CASSSGDANEKLFF
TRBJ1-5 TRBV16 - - TGTGCCAGCAGTCCCCGGGGGGAAGGCAATCAGCCCCAGCATTTT CASSPRGEGNQPQHF
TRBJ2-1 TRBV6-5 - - TGTGCCACTAGCTCCTCCTACAATGAGCAGTTCTTC CATSSSYNEQFF
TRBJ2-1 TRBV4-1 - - TGCGCCAGCAGCCAAGCATCGGGAGTTCCAAATGAGCAGTTCTTC CASSQASGVPNEQFF
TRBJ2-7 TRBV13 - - TGTGCCAGCAGCTTAGGCCTTTACGAGCAGTACTTC CASSLGLYEQYF
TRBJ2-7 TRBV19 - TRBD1 TGTGCCAGTAGTCCCGGGACAGGGGGCGTCTACGAGCAGTACTTC CASSPGTGGVYEQYF
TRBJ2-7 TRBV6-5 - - TGTGCCAGCAGTTACTCTTGGCAGGGCAACCACGAGCAGTACTTC CASSYSWQGNHEQYF
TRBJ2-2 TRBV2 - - TGTGCCAGCAGTGTGCGGGAGAACACCGGGGAGCTGTTTTTT CASSVRENTGELFF
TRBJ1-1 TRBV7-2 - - TGTGCCAGCAGCTTGATCCCGGGGTCAGCGAACACTGAAGCTTTCTTT CASSLIPGSANTEAFF
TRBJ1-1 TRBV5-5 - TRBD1 TGTGCCAGCAGCCCCATGGACAGGGGATCTGGGACTGAAGCTTTCTTT CASSPMDRGSGTEAFF
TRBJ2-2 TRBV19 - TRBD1 TGTGCCAGTAGAAAAACGACAGGGCAATACGGGGAGCTGTTTTTT CASRKTTGQYGELFF
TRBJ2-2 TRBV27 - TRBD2 TGTGCCAGCACCGGGACTACACGCACCGGGGAGCTGTTTTTT CASTGTTRTGELFF
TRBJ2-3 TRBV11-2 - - TGTGCCAGCAGCTCCGAAGGGGCAGGCACGCAGTATTTT CASSSEGAGTQYF
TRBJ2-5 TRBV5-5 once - TGTGCCAGCAGCATACAGGGTCGGGAGACCCAGTACTTC CASSIQGRETQYF
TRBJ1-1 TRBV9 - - TGTGCCAGCAGCGCCCCCGGGCAGGGTAACACTGAAGCTTTCTTT CASSAPGQGNTEAFF
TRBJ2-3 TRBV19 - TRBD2 TGTGCCAGTAGTCAGCGGGACAGCACAGATACGCAGTATTTT CASSQRDSTDTQYF
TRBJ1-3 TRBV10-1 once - TGCGCCAGCGGTAGGAGCTCTGGAAACACCATATATTTT CASGRSSGNTIYF
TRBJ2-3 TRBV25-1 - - TGTGCCAGCAGTGGCACAGTTAGCGAGGATACGCAGTATTTT CASSGTVSEDTQYF
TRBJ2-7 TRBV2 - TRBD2 TGTGCCAGCAGTGAACGGGACTACCCAACCTTC CASSERDYPTF
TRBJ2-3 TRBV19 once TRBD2 TGTGCCAGTAGTCCGCTAGCGGGAGGAGCCGATACGCAGTATTTT CASSPLAGGADTQYF
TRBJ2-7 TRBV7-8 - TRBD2 TGTGCCAGCAGCGCCGGACTAGCGGATAATCCTTACGAGCAGTACTTC CASSAGLADNPYEQYF